The present entry profiles one T cell receptor beta chain with its context. Antigen unknown. This record comes from a study of T cell responses to AZD1222 COVID-19 vaccine. Study details: Second-dose timings of about 4 or about 12 weeks were pooled. Study-level findings and limits: Only a handful of AZD1222 recipients, six or seven in all, had baseline seropositivity. Clonal diversity may have been underestimated in mostly white British donors.

Repertoires were generated with immunoSEQ multiplex PCR, while TCRdb's copy carries only in-frame clones and drops some. Counted here are about 110,000 clones, over 85% occurring once; the ten biggest clones make up around 2%. The source material was peripheral blood, sampled on day 0 of AZD1222 vaccination. The sequence was collected from an adult in good health.

CDR3: CASSALAGGPNEQFF. DNA of the CDR3: TGTGCCAGCAGTGCACTAGCGGGAGGGCCCAATGAGCAGTTCTTC. This chain links TRBV6-4 with TRBJ2-1, with 13 bases identical to TRBD2. Unmatched junction bases numbered 3, after V lost 4 bases and J lost 6 bases. Germline V gene sequence: CDR1 MRHNA, CDR2 SNTAGT. The CDR3 sequence is 15 residues long.